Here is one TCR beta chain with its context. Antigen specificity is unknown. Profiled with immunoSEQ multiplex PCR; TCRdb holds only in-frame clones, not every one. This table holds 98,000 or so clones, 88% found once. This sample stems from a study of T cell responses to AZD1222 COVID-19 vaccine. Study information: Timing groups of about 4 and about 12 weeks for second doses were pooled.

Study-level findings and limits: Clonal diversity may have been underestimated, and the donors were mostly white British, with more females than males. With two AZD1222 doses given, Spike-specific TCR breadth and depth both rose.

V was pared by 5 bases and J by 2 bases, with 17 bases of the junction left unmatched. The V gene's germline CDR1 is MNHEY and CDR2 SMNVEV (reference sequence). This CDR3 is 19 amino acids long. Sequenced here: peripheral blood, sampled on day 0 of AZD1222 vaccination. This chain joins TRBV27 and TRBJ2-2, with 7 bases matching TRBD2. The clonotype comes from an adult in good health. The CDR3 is CASSPRGRLASRNTGELFF. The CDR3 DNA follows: TGTGCCAGCAGTCCCCGGGGCCGACTAGCTTCCAGAAACACCGGGGAGCTGTTTTTT.